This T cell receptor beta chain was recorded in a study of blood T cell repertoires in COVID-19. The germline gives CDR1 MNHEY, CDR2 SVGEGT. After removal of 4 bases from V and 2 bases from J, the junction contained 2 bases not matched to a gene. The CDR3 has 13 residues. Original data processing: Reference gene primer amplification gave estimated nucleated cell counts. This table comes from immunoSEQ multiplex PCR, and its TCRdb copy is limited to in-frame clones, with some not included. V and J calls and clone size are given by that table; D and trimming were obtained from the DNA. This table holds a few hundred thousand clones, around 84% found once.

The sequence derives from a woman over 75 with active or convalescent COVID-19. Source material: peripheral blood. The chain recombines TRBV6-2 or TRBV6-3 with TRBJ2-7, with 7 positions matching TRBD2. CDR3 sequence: CASSFGLAYEQYF. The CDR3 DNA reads TGTGCCAGCAGTTTCGGACTAGCCTACGAGCAGTACTTC.